These 23 T cell receptor beta chains came from one sample sequenced in a study of T cell repertoires in cytomegalovirus infection. Each CDR3 protein is one row after TCRdb ran MiXCR on the reads. The table records about 440,000 distinct CDR3 sequences, approximately 33% of them present only once. Specimen: PBMCs. The receptors derive from a human donor in good health (CMV status not recorded). Some clones in this sample may be carry-over from other donors' samples.

Only a few counts were recorded for this clonotype. This chain uses TRBV14 with TRBJ1-6, with D tentatively TRBD1 (6 bases). This CDR3 contains 15 residues. The V end was cut by 1 base, the J end by 7 bases, with 11 bases between. Germline CDR1 SGHDN, CDR2 FVKESK. DNA for the CDR3: TGTGCCAGCAGCCAAGTATCAGGGGCGAATTCACCCCTCCACTTT. Its translation: CASSQVSGANSPLHF.

The rearrangement links TRBV28 to TRBJ1-5, with 8 bases fitting TRBD1. CDR3 length equals 14 residues. J was trimmed by 3 bases and V by 4 bases; bases with no gene match: 2. Germline CDR1 MDHEN, CDR2 SYDVKM. CDR3 residues: CASSSTGDNQPQHF. Here the CDR3 DNA reads TGTGCCAGCAGTTCGACAGGGGACAATCAGCCCCAGCATTTT.

This clonotype has a count of ten or more. The J gene is TRBJ1-5, the V gene TRBV7-8, with unresolved D. The length of the CDR3 is 14 residues. Trimming shortened V by 0 bases and J by 6 bases, and 9 bases separated the two germline ends. CDR1 is SGHVS and CDR2 is FQNEAQ in the germline V gene. For the CDR3, the DNA is TGTGCCAGCAGCTTAGCGCATGGCAGTCAGCCCCAGCATTTT. The encoded protein is CASSLAHGSQPQHF.

V and J are TRBV5-1 and TRBJ2-5; D uncertain. V gave up 3 bases and J gave up 0 bases, with 9 bases separating them. Germline assignment: CDR1 SGHRS and CDR2 YFSETQ. The CDR3 covers 14 residues. Written as DNA, the CDR3 is TGCGCCAGCAGCTGGCGATCGTACCAAGAGACCCAGTACTTC. Protein: CASSWRSYQETQYF.

In regard to this clonotype: The conserved phenylalanine or tryptophan normally closing the CDR3 is absent here, so this likely arose from a read error. The V call is TRBV4-1, the J call TRBJ1-5; 8 nucleotides line up with TRBD1. Germline V gene lookup returns CDR1 MGHRA and CDR2 YSYEKL. Germline trimming cut 4 bases from V and 3 bases from J; bases unmatched to any gene: 5. The CDR3 covers 15 residues. The CDR3 region is CASSLGQGYNQPQHL. In nucleotides, the CDR3 is TGCGCCAGCAGCCTTGGACAGGGATACAATCAGCCCCAGCATTTG.

V is TRBV19 and J is TRBJ1-2; D possibly corresponds to TRBD1 (6 bases). CDR1 LNHDA and CDR2 SQIVND come from the germline V gene (reference sequence). CDR3 length equals 13 residues. V lost 10 bases and J lost 4, with 16 bases in between. CDR3 nucleotides: TGTGCCATCCGAGGGGGGGGACGCTATGGCTACACCTTC. This codes for CAIRGGGRYGYTF.

This chain joins TRBV5-1 and TRBJ2-3; D might be TRBD1 (5 bases). The CDR3 contains 14 residues. V lost 1 base to trimming and J lost 4 bases, with 10 bases between them. The germline gives CDR1 SGHRS, CDR2 YFSETQ. The chain's CDR3 is CASSLLGPADTQYF. For the CDR3, the DNA is TGCGCCAGCAGCTTGTTGGGGCCCGCAGATACGCAGTATTTT.

This chain connects TRBV19 to TRBJ1-1; D is ambiguous. V lost 7 bases to trimming and J lost 7 bases, with 13 bases between them. CDR3 size: 12 residues. The germline CDR1 and CDR2 sequences are LNHDA and SQIVND (reference sequence). CDR3 amino acids: CASIGGTVEAFF. DNA for the CDR3: TGTGCCAGTATAGGAGGAACGGTTGAAGCTTTCTTT. Full variable domain (rest looked up from reference TRBV19 and TRBJ1-1): DGGITQSPKYLFRKEGQNVTLSCEQNLNHDAMYWYRQDPGQGLRLIYYSQIVNDFQKGDIAEGYSVSREKKESFPLTVTSAQKNPTAFYLCASIGGTVEAFFGQGTRLTVV.

This clonotype was detected only a few times. The J gene is TRBJ2-4, the V gene TRBV7-2, with a weak D call TRBD2 (6 bases). CDR1 SGHTA and CDR2 FQGNSA come from the germline V gene. This CDR3 contains 18 residues. Trimming took 6 bases from V and 6 from J, leaving 27 bases between them. CDR3 coding DNA: TGTGCCAGCAGGAAGAGTAGCGGTGGCGCTTACGCGGGAAACATTCAGTACTTC. It translates to CASRKSSGGAYAGNIQYF.

This clonotype was recorded a few times. The chain carries TRBV19 and TRBJ2-7; 7 bases line up with TRBD2. Germline CDR1 reads LNHDA; CDR2 reads SQIVND (reference sequence). Germline trimming cut 4 bases from V and 5 bases from J; bases unmatched to any gene: 8. The CDR3 consists of 14 residues. The DNA of the CDR3 is TGTGCCAGTAGTACCTCCCGGGACTACCACGAGCAGTACTTC. Translation: CASSTSRDYHEQYF.

This clonotype was observed at least ten times. The V call is TRBV28, the J call TRBJ2-5; D gene ambiguous. CDR3 length: 13 amino acids. Trimming stripped 2 bases from V and 2 bases from J, with 6 bases between. The V gene's germline CDR1 is MDHEN and CDR2 SYDVKM. CDR3 in DNA: TGTGCCAGCAGTTTAATGGGTCAAGAGACCCAGTACTTC. It specifies CASSLMGQETQYF.

The gene calls are TRBV7-6 and TRBJ2-4; D possibly corresponds to TRBD2 (6 bases). V lost 1 base and J lost 7, with 11 bases in between. The CDR3 totals 14 residues. Germline assignment: CDR1 SGHVS and CDR2 FNYEAQ. CDR3 loop: CASSLGGVGNIQYF. In DNA, the CDR3 is TGTGCCAGCAGCTTAGGGGGGGTCGGGAACATTCAGTACTTC.

V gene TRBV28 combines with J gene TRBJ1-1, with 7 bases identical to TRBD1. Germline trimming cut 5 bases from V and 0 bases from J; bases unmatched to any gene: 6. CDR3 length equals 15 residues. CDR1 and CDR2 (germline): MDHEN, SYDVKM. The CDR3 coding sequence is TGTGCCAGCAGTCTACCCGGGACAGTGAACACTGAAGCTTTCTTT. Encoded protein: CASSLPGTVNTEAFF.

For this clonotype: A junction end diverges from the germline sequence, so it may reflect a read error. V usage is TRBV20-1 and J usage is TRBJ1-2; a possible D gene is TRBD1 (5 bases). The V gene's germline CDR1 is DFQATT and CDR2 SNEGSKA (reference sequence). The CDR3 is 12 residues long. The CDR3 region is CSTKAGRPTLSF. In nucleotides, the CDR3 is TGCAGTACTAAAGCGGGACGGCCGACCCTCTCCTTC.

In this sample, this clonotype turned up many times. The chain uses TRBV12-3 or TRBV12-4 and TRBJ2-5; a possible D gene is TRBD1 (5 bases). Trimming stripped 2 bases from V and 4 bases from J, with 8 bases between. The CDR3 loop spans 13 amino acids. For the CDR3, the DNA is TGTGCCAGCAGTTTAAGGCAGGGAGAGACCCAGTACTTC. It encodes CASSLRQGETQYF.

The chain links TRBV5-4 to TRBJ2-1; 7 positions match TRBD1. V shed 1 base and J 5 bases; nucleotides not matched to a gene: 6. The CDR3 has 15 residues. Germline lookup yields CDR1 SGHNT and CDR2 YYREEE (reference sequence). DNA for the CDR3: TGTGCCAGCAGCTTGTTACGGACAGGCAACAATGAGCAGTTCTTC. Its protein is CASSLLRTGNNEQFF.

In its sample, this clonotype was seen a few times. The chain uses TRBV27 and TRBJ2-7; D is perhaps TRBD1 (6 bases). Germline V CDR1 and CDR2: MNHEY, SMNVEV (reference sequence). CDR3 length: 15 amino acids. Trimming left V 6 bases short and J 3 bases short, with 18 bases between. This CDR3 is CASRKIQGSFYEQYF. CDR3 sequence (DNA): TGTGCCAGCAGGAAGATACAGGGTTCCTTCTACGAGCAGTACTTC.

The V call is TRBV6-2 or TRBV6-3, the J call TRBJ1-5; TRBD1 agrees at 9 bases. With V trimmed by 5 bases and J by 6 bases, 8 bases remained unmatched. This CDR3 contains 15 residues. Germline CDR1 MNHEY, CDR2 SVGEGT. CDR3 bases: TGTGCCAGCAGTAACACCGGGACAGGGACTCAGCCCCAGCATTTT. Translating it yields CASSNTGTGTQPQHF.

The CDR3 nucleotides read TGTGCCAGCAGCTCATACGGACAGGGGAAAACTGGGGCCAACGTCCTGACTTTC. It yields the protein CASSSYGQGKTGANVLTF. The genes are TRBV7-9 and TRBJ2-6; TRBD1 agrees at 9 bases. Trimming took 4 bases from V and 2 from J; bases not matched to a gene: 9. CDR3 length equals 18 residues. Germline CDR1 SEHNR, CDR2 FQNEAQ (reference sequence).

This clonotype was seen a few times. This rearrangement joins TRBV28 to TRBJ2-1, with 11 bases fitting TRBD2. Trimming took 7 bases from V and 5 from J; bases not matched to a gene: 4. Germline V lookup: CDR1 MDHEN, CDR2 SYDVKM. This CDR3 comprises 14 residues. DNA for the CDR3: TGTGCCAGCACTAGCGGGGGGCCGAACAATGAGCAGTTCTTC. It translates to CASTSGGPNNEQFF.

This sequence joins TRBV7-9 and TRBJ1-3; 9 bases are a match to TRBD1. The CDR3 sequence is 14 residues long. The V gene's germline CDR1 is SEHNR and CDR2 FQNEAQ (reference sequence). The V gene end was trimmed by 5 bases and the J gene end by 7 bases; junction bases not matched to a gene: 6. This CDR3 reads CASSHKTGGNTIYF. For the CDR3, the DNA is TGTGCCAGCAGCCACAAGACAGGGGGGAACACCATATATTTT. The full variable domain, in which reference TRBV7-9 and TRBJ1-3 provide the parts outside the CDR3, is DTGVSQNPRHKITKRGQNVTFRCDPISEHNRLYWYRQTLGQGPEFLTYFQNEAQLEKSRLLSDRFSAERPKGSFSTLEIQRTEQGDSAMYLCASSHKTGGNTIYFGEGSWLTVV.

This clonotype was seen only a few times. The chain carries TRBV4-3 and TRBJ2-4, with TRBD2 matching over 11 bases. There are 15 residues in the CDR3. After removal of 5 bases from V and 8 bases from J, the junction contained 8 bases not matched to a gene. Germline V gene sequence: CDR1 LGHNA, CDR2 YSLEER. The CDR3 reads CASSSGLAGSDIQYF. CDR3 in DNA: TGCGCCAGCAGCTCCGGACTAGCGGGTTCTGACATTCAGTACTTC.

This clonotype occurred once. The chain links TRBV20-1 to TRBJ1-2; 9 positions agree with TRBD1. Germline CDR1 is DFQATT and CDR2 is SNEGSKA (reference sequence). CDR3 length: 15 residues. J was trimmed by 3 bases and V by 6 bases; bases with no gene match: 11. The CDR3 protein is CSAPGAGQGHYGYTF. DNA for the CDR3: TGCAGTGCCCCGGGCGCGGGACAGGGACACTATGGCTACACCTTC.